This entry is about one T cell receptor beta chain. The antigen remains unidentified. These data originate in a study of cytomegalovirus exposure and HLA in healthy donors. Study-wide findings and caveats: Sequencing likely produced, as an artifact, a cluster of highly shared sequence variants.

The V gene's germline CDR1 is MNHEY and CDR2 SMNVEV (reference sequence). The CDR3 covers 14 residues. V was clipped by 7 bases and J by 4 bases; unmatched bases: 9. The primer mix had 60 Vbeta and 13 Jbeta primers. Method: immunoSEQ multiplex PCR; TCRdb's copy keeps in-frame clones and lacks some. The table has about 140,000 clones, about three quarters seen once; the top ten hold roughly 4.3%. Sequenced material: PBMCs. The chain carries TRBV27 and TRBJ1-2; 7 nucleotides agree with TRBD1. The TCR was taken from a male donor in good health and CMV-seronegative. The CDR3 here is CASTRTGQFYGYTF. The DNA of the CDR3 is TGTGCCAGCACCAGGACGGGACAGTTCTATGGCTACACCTTC.